The rows below give T cell receptor beta chains drawn from one sample of a study of blood T cell repertoires in COVID-19. Data came from immunoSEQ multiplex PCR; TCRdb stores just in-frame clones and leaves some out. The table records about 80,000 clones, 70% to 90% of them present only once. The sequencing sample was made of peripheral blood. The receptor source for this set is a woman at least 80 years old with acute or convalescent COVID-19. CDR3s include the opening cysteine and the closing phenylalanine or tryptophan. A D gene is named only where the DNA matches it firmly. Expanded clones get a size class; other rows say once, few or many, or leave the size out.

size	D	length	V	J	CDR3	DNA
.	TRBD2	14	TRBV6-4	TRBJ2-3	CASSLVAGADTQYF	TGTGCCAGCAGTTTAGTAGCGGGAGCAGATACGCAGTATTTT
.	.	14	TRBV10-3	TRBJ1-3	CAIGIGTSGNTIYF	TGTGCCATCGGGATTGGGACATCTGGAAACACCATATATTTT
.	.	12	TRBV19	TRBJ2-3	CASSIETDTQYF	TGTGCCAGTAGTATTGAGACAGATACGCAGTATTTT
.	.	15	TRBV6-5	TRBJ2-1	CASSQTGFGRNEQFF	TGTGCCAGCAGTCAGACGGGATTTGGCCGGAATGAGCAGTTCTTC
.	TRBD2	17	TRBV6-6	TRBJ2-1	CASSPETTSGGYNEQFF	TGTGCCAGCAGTCCAGAAACGACTAGCGGAGGGTACAATGAGCAGTTCTTC
.	.	13	TRBV29-1	TRBJ1-2	CSVEAVATGGYTF	TGCAGCGTTGAAGCTGTCGCCACGGGTGGCTACACCTTC
.	TRBD1	16	TRBV7-2	TRBJ1-6	CASSFSRDRGRSPLHF	TGTGCCAGCAGCTTCAGCAGGGACAGGGGGCGTTCACCCCTCCACTTT
.	TRBD1	16	TRBV11-2	TRBJ1-1	CASSLEGQGASTEAFF	TGTGCCAGCAGCTTAGAAGGACAGGGGGCGTCCACTGAAGCTTTCTTT
.	TRBD1	15	TRBV7-2	TRBJ1-3	CASSPGQGARNTIYF	TGTGCCAGCAGCCCCGGACAGGGGGCGCGGAACACCATATATTTT
.	TRBD1	14	TRBV24-1	TRBJ2-1	CATSAGQNYNEQFF	TGTGCCACCAGTGCGGGACAGAACTACAATGAGCAGTTCTTC
.	.	12	TRBV5-4	TRBJ2-3	CASSNRDKTQYF	TGTGCCAGCAGCAACAGGGATAAGACGCAGTATTTT
.	TRBD1	12	TRBV7-8	TRBJ1-1	CASSRPTGEAFF	TGTGCCAGCAGCCGCCCGACAGGGGAAGCTTTCTTT
.	.	12	TRBV6-1	TRBJ1-2	CASSDRDYGYTF	TGTGCCAGCAGTGACAGGGACTATGGCTACACCTTC
many	TRBD1	14	TRBV11-2	TRBJ2-5	CASSSRGLGETQYF	TGTGCCAGCAGCTCCAGGGGGCTTGGAGAGACCCAGTACTTC
.	.	15	TRBV6-5	TRBJ2-5	CASSYTSPYQETQYF	TGTGCCAGCAGTTACACTAGCCCGTACCAAGAGACCCAGTACTTC
.	.	15	TRBV5-1	TRBJ1-1	CASSLARGVNTEAFF	TGCGCCAGCAGCTTGGCCAGGGGTGTAAACACTGAAGCTTTCTTT
.	.	16	TRBV7-9	TRBJ1-6	CASSPSEWRTNSPLHF	TGTGCCAGCAGCCCGTCTGAGTGGAGGACCAATTCACCCCTCCACTTT
few	TRBD1	15	TRBV7-2	TRBJ2-7	CASSSDRGRSYEQYF	TGTGCCAGCAGCTCCGACAGGGGCAGGTCCTACGAGCAGTACTTC
.	TRBD2	15	TRBV7-6	TRBJ2-2	CASSVGGAGTGELFF	TGTGCCAGCAGCGTCGGGGGGGCAGGGACCGGGGAGCTGTTTTTT
.	.	15	TRBV5-8	TRBJ2-1	CASSLTGWGTYEQFF	TGTGCCAGCAGCTTAACAGGGTGGGGTACATATGAGCAGTTCTTC
.	.	14	TRBV16	TRBJ1-3	CASSPGTTGNTIYF	TGTGCCAGCAGCCCCGGGACAACGGGAAACACCATATATTTT
.	.	15	TRBV15	TRBJ1-5	CATSTGLGNNQPQHF	TGTGCCACCAGCACAGGGTTGGGAAACAATCAGCCCCAGCATTTT
.	TRBD2	19	TRBV7-8	TRBJ2-1	CASSLAGGWTSGTYNEQFF	TGTGCCAGCAGCTTAGCCGGCGGGTGGACTAGCGGTACCTACAATGAGCAGTTCTTC
.	TRBD1	16	TRBV14	TRBJ2-7	CASSPDKGTGIYEQYF	TGTGCCAGCAGCCCCGATAAGGGGACAGGGATCTACGAGCAGTACTTC
.	TRBD2	13	TRBV30	TRBJ2-7	CAWTSGGAGEQYF	TGTGCCTGGACTAGCGGGGGGGCGGGTGAGCAGTACTTC
.	.	13	TRBV4-3	TRBJ2-5	CASSARLVETQYF	TGCGCCAGCAGCGCTAGGCTAGTGGAGACCCAGTACTTC
.	.	13	TRBV4-1	TRBJ1-2	CASSQGSTGGYTF	TGCGCCAGCAGCCAAGGGTCGACAGGTGGTTACACCTTC
.	.	16	TRBV3-1/TRBV3-2	TRBJ1-6	CASSQSPSSYNSPLHF	TGTGCCAGCAGCCAAAGCCCAAGCTCCTATAATTCACCCCTCCACTTT
.	.	12	TRBV10-1	TRBJ2-3	CASSESQDTQYF	TGCGCCAGCAGCGAATCACAAGATACGCAGTATTTT
.	.	14	TRBV19	TRBJ1-4	CASSTTRPGEKLFF	TGTGCCAGTAGCACCACCCGACCGGGAGAAAAACTGTTTTTT
.	.	15	TRBV2	TRBJ2-5	CASRVRQTAQETQYF	TGTGCCAGCAGAGTAAGACAGACCGCCCAAGAGACCCAGTACTTC
.	.	17	TRBV18	TRBJ2-6	CASSPEKVGSGANVLTF	TGTGCCAGCTCTCCGGAGAAGGTGGGCTCTGGGGCCAACGTCCTGACTTTC
.	.	15	TRBV11-1	TRBJ1-1	CASSLHQVVNTEAFF	TGTGCCAGCAGCTTACACCAGGTGGTGAACACTGAAGCTTTCTTT
.	TRBD2	17	TRBV5-1	TRBJ2-1	CASSFASGMVGSVEQFF	TGCGCCAGCAGCTTTGCTAGCGGGATGGTCGGGTCGGTTGAGCAGTTCTTC
.	TRBD1	20	TRBV4-1	TRBJ1-1	CASSQGYAPPKGTGKPEAFF	TGCGCCAGCAGCCAAGGGTACGCTCCTCCGAAGGGGACAGGGAAGCCTGAAGCTTTCTTT
once	TRBD1	16	TRBV27	TRBJ2-2	CASSFMGQGVTGELFF	TGTGCCAGCAGTTTCATGGGACAGGGGGTAACCGGGGAGCTGTTTTTT
.	.	11	TRBV30	TRBJ1-4	CAWSRDGKLFF	TGTGCCTGGTCCAGGGATGGAAAACTGTTTTTT
.	TRBD1	14	TRBV3-1/TRBV3-2	TRBJ1-1	CASSQGTGGTEAFF	TGTGCCAGCAGCCAAGGGACAGGGGGAACTGAAGCTTTCTTT
.	.	15	TRBV16	TRBJ1-5	CASSPGWEADQPQHF	TGTGCCAGCAGCCCCGGTTGGGAAGCGGATCAGCCCCAGCATTTT
.	TRBD2	16	TRBV27	TRBJ2-5	CASRAGLAEGQETQYF	TGTGCCAGCAGGGCTGGACTAGCGGAAGGGCAAGAGACCCAGTACTTC
.	.	15	TRBV4-2	TRBJ1-1	CASSQDLPRNTEAFF	TGTGCCAGCAGCCAAGATTTACCCAGGAACACTGAAGCTTTCTTT
.	.	14	TRBV15	TRBJ1-1	CATSRGQVNTEAFF	TGTGCCACCAGCAGGGGTCAGGTGAACACTGAAGCTTTCTTT
few	.	14	TRBV19	TRBJ1-1	CASSIFAENTEAFF	TGTGCCAGTAGTATTTTCGCAGAAAACACTGAAGCTTTCTTT
.	.	16	TRBV6-1	TRBJ2-5	CASSGHLDRVGGAEYF	TGTGCCAGCAGTGGCCACCTGGACAGGGTAGGGGGGGCGGAGTACTTC
.	.	14	TRBV11-3	TRBJ2-2	CASSLGRATGELFF	TGTGCCAGCAGCTTAGGCAGGGCGACCGGGGAGCTGTTTTTT
few	.	15	TRBV19	TRBJ1-2	CASSTVSSGSNGYTF	TGTGCCAGTAGTACCGTGTCGAGCGGTTCTAATGGCTACACCTTC
once	.	13	TRBV12-3/TRBV12-4	TRBJ1-2	CASSLAGQNGYTF	TGTGCCAGCAGTTTGGCAGGGCAGAACGGCTACACCTTC
.	.	16	TRBV7-9	TRBJ1-5	CASSLTGDYSNQPQHF	TGTGCCAGCAGCTTAACGGGGGACTATAGCAATCAGCCCCAGCATTTT
.	.	13	TRBV15	TRBJ1-1	CATSRLRATEAFF	TGTGCCACCAGCAGACTGCGGGCCACTGAAGCTTTCTTT
.	TRBD1	17	TRBV9	TRBJ1-2	CASSPAKLRQGSYGYTF	TGTGCCAGCAGCCCAGCTAAACTACGACAGGGGAGCTATGGCTACACCTTC
.	.	17	TRBV29-1	TRBJ2-3	CSVLRKGGDPSTDTQYF	TGCAGCGTGTTGAGGAAAGGGGGGGACCCTAGCACAGATACGCAGTATTTT
.	TRBD1	17	TRBV30	TRBJ2-5	CAWSLDSSRDRVETQYF	TGTGCCTGGAGTCTAGACTCTTCTCGGGACAGGGTAGAGACCCAGTACTTC
few	TRBD1	11	TRBV27	TRBJ2-7	CASRYRGEQYF	TGTGCCAGCAGGTACAGGGGCGAGCAGTACTTC
.	TRBD1	14	TRBV14	TRBJ2-3	CASSPLAGGDTQYF	TGTGCCAGCAGCCCACTGGCAGGGGGTGATACGCAGTATTTT
.	.	14	TRBV2	TRBJ1-6	CASSEVTVRPWGHF	TGTGCCAGCAGTGAAGTGACAGTACGACCCTGGGGCCACTTT
.	TRBD1	18	TRBV19	TRBJ2-5	CASSIDLSGTAKQETQYF	TGTGCCAGTAGTATAGATCTCTCCGGGACAGCAAAGCAAGAGACCCAGTACTTC
.	.	11	TRBV20-1	TRBJ2-3	CSARAGSGQYF	TGCAGTGCTAGAGCAGGGTCAGGGCAGTATTTT
.	TRBD2	15	TRBV6-2/TRBV6-3	TRBJ2-7	CASSLTAGGKYEQYF	TGTGCCAGCAGCCTTACCGCGGGAGGGAAGTACGAGCAGTACTTC
.	TRBD1	13	TRBV18	TRBJ2-4	CASSRDRVDIQYF	TGTGCCAGCTCACGCGACAGGGTGGACATTCAGTACTTC
.	.	15	TRBV27	TRBJ2-2	CASSFGTRGTGELFF	TGTGCCAGCAGTTTCGGGACCAGGGGAACCGGGGAGCTGTTTTTT